This TCR beta chain derives from a study of T cell responses to AZD1222 COVID-19 vaccine. Generated by immunoSEQ multiplex PCR, the TCRdb table keeps only in-frame clones and is missing some. The repertoire holds tens of thousands of clones, with roughly 75% as singletons. This sample comprised peripheral blood, obtained 28 days after the second dose of the MenACWY control vaccine. The TCR originated in an adult who received the MenACWY meningococcal vaccine as a control.

CDR3: CASSFGGEDTQYF. Here the CDR3 DNA reads TGCGCCAGCAGCTTCGGCGGGGAAGATACGCAGTATTTT. V usage is TRBV5-1 and J usage is TRBJ2-3; D is possibly TRBD2 (6 bases). This CDR3 region has 13 residues. Germline V gene lookup returns CDR1 SGHRS and CDR2 YFSETQ. Trimming pared 2 bases from V and 5 bases from J, leaving 9 bases between.